The next 3 T cell receptor beta chains were all read from a single sample in a study of shared clonotypes between healthy human individuals. The method was immunoSEQ multiplex PCR; TCRdb's version includes in-frame clones alone and lacks a portion of them. The sample includes more than 2 million clones, 90% to 95% of them seen just once. Specimen: naive CD4+ T cells sorted from blood. Subset of the sample: CD45RA+ positively selected. These receptors were taken from a man between 18 and 35 years old in good health.

The chain combines TRBV25-1 with TRBJ2-1; 11 bases map to TRBD2. V shed 7 bases, J shed 4 bases, and the junction held 3 bases outside the gene matches. The CDR3 has 14 amino acids. Germline V gene sequence: CDR1 MGHDK, CDR2 SYGVNS. CDR3 sequence: CASTLAGVYNEQFF. The CDR3 DNA reads TGTGCCAGCACACTAGCGGGAGTATACAATGAGCAGTTCTTC.

Written as DNA, the CDR3 is TGTGCCGGGACACGGACCGGGATCTGGCTAACCGGGGAGCTGTTTTTT. Translating gives CAGTRTGIWLTGELFF. The chain recombines TRBV30 with TRBJ2-2; possible D gene TRBD1, 6 bases. Germline V gives CDR1 GTSNPN, CDR2 SVGIG (reference sequence). The V gene lost 8 bases and the J gene lost 5 bases, with 24 bases spanning the gap. The length of the CDR3 is 16 residues.

The chain recombines TRBV30 with TRBJ2-3; D not resolved. This CDR3 is 12 amino acids long. In germline, CDR1 is GTSNPN, CDR2 SVGIG (reference sequence). Trimming pared 1 base from V and 3 bases from J, leaving 5 bases between. In nucleotides, the CDR3 is TGTGCCTGGAGTGAACAAACAGATACGCAGTATTTT. Its translation is CAWSEQTDTQYF. Filled out from reference TRBV30 and TRBJ2-3, the complete variable domain reads SQTIHQWPATLVQPVGSPLSLECTVEGTSNPNLYWYRQAAGRGLQLLFYSVGIGQISSEVPQNLSASRPQDRQFILSSKKLLLSDSGFYLCAWSEQTDTQYFGPGTRLTVL.